This T cell receptor (beta chain) was profiled in a study of beta chain features in type 1 diabetes. On the study more broadly: Age, gender and cell yields were similar between patients and healthy donors.

Since all of the isolated RNA was reverse transcribed, expressed TCRB transcripts were what got sequenced. The protocol was immunoSEQ multiplex PCR, while the TCRdb copy is restricted to in-frame clones and leaves out a portion. The sample includes more than 95,000 clones, around 16% seen only once; the top ten take about 2.4%. Overall study results and limits: For Type 1 diabetes patients, all four CD4+ subsets carried TCRB CDR3s that were moderately but significantly shorter.

The CDR3 runs to 13 residues. Trimming left V 4 bases short and J 1 base short, with 11 bases between. CDR1 and CDR2 (germline): GTSNPN, SVGIG (reference sequence). Remarks on this clone: What it recognizes is unknown.

Sequencing input: central memory CD4+ T cells from blood. The chain uses TRBV30 and TRBJ2-7; D ambiguous. The TCR originated in a man aged 18 to 29 with type 1 diabetes. CDR3 DNA: TGTGCCTGGAACGGCGGCCCTTCCTACGAGCAGTACTTC. Protein product: CAWNGGPSYEQYF.